These 18 T cell receptor beta chains were sequenced from one sample in a study of cytomegalovirus exposure and HLA in healthy donors (TCRdb year 2017). The receptor library was made with the immunoSEQ multiplex PCR assay. For the multiplex PCR, a mixture combining 60 forward primers for TCR Vbeta segments and 13 reverse primers for TCR Jbeta segments was used. Sourced from immuneACCESS, this table was stored by TCRdb with only in-frame sequences that have V and J called. A share of the clones is absent; for the studies checked, an unresolved V gene accounts for under half, and the remainder has no known explanation. The sample table contains 100,000 or so clones; only one count was recorded for approximately 72% of them. The ten largest clones represent around an eighth of the sample. Sample: PBMCs. These receptors came from a male donor in good health and CMV-seropositive.

This clone was picked up one time. This chain uses TRBV2 with TRBJ2-5, with D perhaps TRBD2 (6 bases). V shed 8 bases and J shed 5 bases, with 15 bases lying between them. The CDR3 runs 13 residues. The germline gives CDR1 SNHLY, CDR2 FYNNEI. The CDR3 sequence: CASGRGGVETQYF. As DNA, the CDR3 is TGTGCCAGCGGGCGGGGAGGTGTGGAGACCCAGTACTTC.

The chain is built from TRBV6-5 and TRBJ1-4; tentative D call: TRBD1 (6 bases). In germline, CDR1 is MNHEY, CDR2 SVGAGI. The length of the CDR3 is 14 residues. V dropped 7 bases and J dropped 0 bases, with 9 bases sitting between them. The CDR3: CASIHRATNEKLFF. The DNA for the CDR3 is TGTGCCAGCATTCACAGGGCAACTAATGAAAAACTGTTTTTT.

This chain connects TRBV9 to TRBJ2-7; 10 positions agree with TRBD2. Germline loops: CDR1 SGDLS, CDR2 YYNGEE. Unmatched junction bases numbered 14, after V lost 0 bases and J lost 5 bases. The CDR3 is 18 residues long. CDR3 bases: TGTGCCAGCAGCGTAGAGGGCCTAGCGGGGGAAAGACGGGACGAGCAGTACTTC. Protein: CASSVEGLAGERRDEQYF.

J is TRBJ1-3 and V is TRBV27; D remains ambiguous. Between the trimmed V and J ends, which lost 0 bases and 2 bases, there was a span of 11 bases. Germline V CDR1 and CDR2: MNHEY, SMNVEV (reference sequence). CDR3 length: 16 residues. Here the CDR3 DNA reads TGTGCCAGCAGTTTATCCTTGGGGAGTACTGGAAACACCATATATTTT. It codes for CASSLSLGSTGNTIYF.

The chain combines TRBV7-2 with TRBJ1-1, with 8 bases that match TRBD1. V gave up 8 bases and J gave up 5 bases; unmatched junction bases: 7. This CDR3 has 13 residues. The germline CDR1 and CDR2 sequences are SGHTA and FQGNSA. In DNA, the CDR3 is TGTGCCAGCGGACAGGGATGGGGAACTGAAGCTTTCTTT. It is translated as CASGQGWGTEAFF.

The chain is built from TRBV28 and TRBJ2-7, with 12 bases identical to TRBD2. CDR1 and CDR2 (germline): MDHEN, SYDVKM. The CDR3 consists of 15 residues. V lost 6 bases and J lost 3; bases outside the gene matches: 6. The CDR3 DNA reads as TGTGCCAGCAGCCGACAACTAGCGGGGGGCTACGAGCAGTACTTC. This translates into CASSRQLAGGYEQYF.

The chain employs TRBV6-1 and TRBJ1-4; D is ambiguous. Deletions cut 1 base from V and 4 bases from J, with 7 bases between. The CDR3 covers 14 residues. CDR1 MNHNS and CDR2 SASEGT come from the germline V gene. CDR3 residues: CASSEVPDNEKLFF. The CDR3 nucleotides are TGTGCCAGCAGTGAAGTACCAGATAATGAAAAACTGTTTTTT.

V gene TRBV7-2 combines with J gene TRBJ2-5, with TRBD2 identical over 9 bases. V gave up 2 bases and J gave up 2 bases; unmatched junction bases: 6. Germline-derived CDR1 and CDR2 are SGHTA and FQGNSA. CDR3 length: 16 amino acids. CDR3 region: CASSLRAGGLQETQYF. CDR3 DNA: TGTGCCAGCAGCTTACGAGCGGGGGGCCTACAAGAGACCCAGTACTTC.

This clone appeared once. The rearrangement links TRBV19 to TRBJ1-5; D not resolved. Germline values: CDR1 LNHDA, CDR2 SQIVND (reference sequence). The V and J ends lost 5 bases and 5 bases respectively, with 10 bases between them. The CDR3 length is 13 residues. The CDR3 protein is CASSPRSDQPQHF. The CDR3 DNA follows: TGTGCCAGTAGTCCTCGTTCGGATCAGCCCCAGCATTTT.

The chain links TRBV7-8 to TRBJ1-2, with D hard to call. The CDR3 sequence is 15 residues long. With 4 bases removed from V and 1 base from J, the gap between germline ends came to 13 bases. Germline-derived CDR1 and CDR2 are SGHVS and FQNEAQ. The CDR3 DNA reads TGTGCCAGCAGCTATGCCAACAGCTTTAACTATGGCTACACCTTC. Its translation: CASSYANSFNYGYTF.

V gene TRBV11-2 combines with J gene TRBJ1-4, with no clear D. Germline V gives CDR1 SGHAT, CDR2 FQNNGV. Trimming removed 5 bases from V and 5 bases from J, with 9 bases in between. CDR3 length equals 13 residues. The CDR3 here is CASSPGLNEKLFF. CDR3 bases: TGTGCCAGCAGCCCAGGACTCAATGAAAAACTGTTTTTT. Based on the CDR3 plus reference TRBV11-2 and TRBJ1-4, the full variable domain is EAGVAQSPRYKIIEKRQSVAFWCNPISGHATLYWYQQILGQGPKLLIQFQNNGVVDDSQLPKDRFSAERLKGVDSTLKIQPAKLEDSAVYLCASSPGLNEKLFFGSGTQLSVL.

This clone was seen once. The chain uses TRBV5-8 and TRBJ2-3; TRBD2 matches 10 bases. The germline V gene has CDR1 SGHTS and CDR2 YDEGEE. The junction had 18 bases not matched to a gene; V was cut back by 7 bases and J by 1 base. The CDR3 is 19 residues long. CDR3 nucleotides: TGTGCCAGCCCTCTACTAGCGGGGTCAGAGGGAAGGGGCACAGATACGCAGTATTTT. Protein sequence: CASPLLAGSEGRGTDTQYF. Supplemented by reference TRBV5-8 and TRBJ2-3, the full variable domain reads EAGVTQSPTHLIKTRGQQATLRCSPISGHTSVYWYQQALGLGLQFLLWYDEGEERNRGNFPPRFSGRQFPNYSSELNVNALELEDSALYLCASPLLAGSEGRGTDTQYFGPGTRLTVL.

The genes are TRBV30 and TRBJ2-7; 8 bases are shared with TRBD1. V shed 2 bases and J 2 bases; nucleotides not matched to a gene: 2. From germline, CDR1 is GTSNPN and CDR2 SVGIG (reference sequence). The CDR3 consists of 13 residues. CDR3 in amino acids: CAWSRDRPYEQYF. CDR3 nucleotides: TGTGCCTGGAGTCGGGACAGGCCCTACGAGCAGTACTTC.

The chain joins TRBV19 to TRBJ1-2; possibly TRBD1 for D (5 bases). The V gene lost 1 base and the J gene lost 0 bases, with 9 bases spanning the gap. Germline values: CDR1 LNHDA, CDR2 SQIVND (reference sequence). There are 15 residues in the CDR3. The CDR3 is CASSIVTGSNYGYTF. In DNA, the CDR3 is TGTGCCAGTAGTATAGTAACAGGTTCTAACTATGGCTACACCTTC.

The rearrangement links TRBV2 to TRBJ2-1, with D perhaps TRBD1 (6 bases). V was clipped by 10 bases and J by 6 bases, with 16 bases between them. The CDR3 totals 13 residues. CDR1 is SNHLY, CDR2 FYNNEI, per germline. The chain's CDR3 is CAINREVRNEQFF. The CDR3 nucleotides read TGTGCCATCAACAGGGAAGTTCGCAATGAGCAGTTCTTC.

V is TRBV30 and J is TRBJ2-1; 7 bases match TRBD1. CDR1 and CDR2 (germline): GTSNPN, SVGIG (reference sequence). The CDR3 contains 12 residues. V lost 1 base and J lost 6; bases outside the gene matches: 0. The CDR3 sequence is CAWSGDSNEQFF. The DNA for the CDR3 is TGTGCCTGGAGTGGGGACAGCAATGAGCAGTTCTTC. Variable domain in full (rest from reference TRBV30 and TRBJ2-1): SQTIHQWPATLVQPVGSPLSLECTVEGTSNPNLYWYRQAAGRGLQLLFYSVGIGQISSEVPQNLSASRPQDRQFILSSKKLLLSDSGFYLCAWSGDSNEQFFGPGTRLTVL.

The chain has TRBV6-4 and TRBJ2-3, with TRBD2 matching 11 bases. Germline V gene lookup returns CDR1 MRHNA and CDR2 SNTAGT. V lost 4 bases and J lost 4; bases outside the gene matches: 1. This CDR3 has 14 residues. The CDR3 protein is CASSVAGGPDTQYF. CDR3 bases: TGTGCCAGCAGTGTAGCGGGGGGGCCAGATACGCAGTATTTT.

The J gene is TRBJ1-6, the V gene TRBV10-2; 9 nucleotides agree with TRBD1. Losses at the gene ends were 2 bases for V and 7 bases for J; bases not matched to a gene: 3. Germline V lookup: CDR1 WSHSY, CDR2 SAAADI. The CDR3 has 15 amino acids. CDR3 loop: CASSEAQGANSPLHF. In DNA, the CDR3 is TGCGCCAGCAGTGAGGCACAGGGGGCAAATTCACCCCTCCACTTT.